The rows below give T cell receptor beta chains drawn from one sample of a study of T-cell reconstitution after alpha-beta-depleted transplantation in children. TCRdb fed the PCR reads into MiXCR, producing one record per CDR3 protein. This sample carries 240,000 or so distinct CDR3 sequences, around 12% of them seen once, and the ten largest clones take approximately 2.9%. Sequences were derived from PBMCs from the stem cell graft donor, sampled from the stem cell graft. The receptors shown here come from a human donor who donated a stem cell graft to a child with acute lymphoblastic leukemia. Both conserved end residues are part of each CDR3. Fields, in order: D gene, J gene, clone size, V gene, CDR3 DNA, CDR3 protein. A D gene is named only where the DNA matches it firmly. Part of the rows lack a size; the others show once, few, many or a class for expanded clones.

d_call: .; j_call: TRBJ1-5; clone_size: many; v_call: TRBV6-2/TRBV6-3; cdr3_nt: TGTGCCAGCAGTTTTGGGGCAGGGTGGAGCAATCAGCCCCAGCATTTT; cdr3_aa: CASSFGAGWSNQPQHF
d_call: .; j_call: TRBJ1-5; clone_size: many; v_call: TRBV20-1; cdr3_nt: TGCAGTGCTAGCGTAATCAAGGGTACCCCTAGCAATCAGCCCCAGCATTTT; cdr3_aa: CSASVIKGTPSNQPQHF
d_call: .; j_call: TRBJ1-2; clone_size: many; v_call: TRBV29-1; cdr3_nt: TGCAGCGTTGACCCCTCAGGGGCCGGCTATGGCTACACCTTC; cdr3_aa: CSVDPSGAGYGYTF
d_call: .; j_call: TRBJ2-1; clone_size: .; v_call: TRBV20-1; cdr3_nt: TGCAGTGCAGGGAAGCCTAGCTTCAATGAGCAGTTCTTC; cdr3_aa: CSAGKPSFNEQFF
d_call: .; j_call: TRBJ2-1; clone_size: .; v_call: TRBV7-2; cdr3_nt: TGTGCCAGCAGCCCCCAGGGCGGGGCCGCCTACAATGAGCAGTTCTTC; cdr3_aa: CASSPQGGAAYNEQFF
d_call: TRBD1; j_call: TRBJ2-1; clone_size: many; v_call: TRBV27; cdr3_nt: TGTGCCAGCAAATCCGGGACAGGGAACAATGAGCAGTTCTTC; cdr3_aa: CASKSGTGNNEQFF
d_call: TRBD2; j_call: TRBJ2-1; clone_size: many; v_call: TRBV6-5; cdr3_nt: TGTGCCAGCAGCACTAGCGAATATCCCCAGTTCTTC; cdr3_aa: CASSTSEYPQFF
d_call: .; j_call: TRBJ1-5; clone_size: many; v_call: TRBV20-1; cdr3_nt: TGCAGTGCTGGAGGGAAGGGCAATCAGCCCCAGCATTTT; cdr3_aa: CSAGGKGNQPQHF
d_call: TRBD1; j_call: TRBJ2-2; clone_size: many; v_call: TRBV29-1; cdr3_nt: TGCAGCGTCCGGACAGGAAGCAACACCGGGGAGCTGTTTTTT; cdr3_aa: CSVRTGSNTGELFF
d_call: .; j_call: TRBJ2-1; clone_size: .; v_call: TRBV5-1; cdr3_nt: TGCGCCAGCAGCTTGGGACTAGTTGTCGATGAGCAGTTCTTC; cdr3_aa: CASSLGLVVDEQFF
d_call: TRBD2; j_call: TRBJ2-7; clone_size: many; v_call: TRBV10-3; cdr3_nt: TGTGCCATCGGGGGACTAGCGGGAGGGACCTACGAGCAGTACTTC; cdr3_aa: CAIGGLAGGTYEQYF
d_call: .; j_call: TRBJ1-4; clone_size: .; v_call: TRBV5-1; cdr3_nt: TGCGCCAGCAGCTTTGAAAGAACGGGTGAAAAACTGTTTTTT; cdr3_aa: CASSFERTGEKLFF
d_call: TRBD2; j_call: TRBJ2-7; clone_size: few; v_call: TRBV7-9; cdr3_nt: TGTGCCAGCAGCCCCCCCGGGGGGGGAAGCTCCTACGAGCAGTACTTC; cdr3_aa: CASSPPGGGSSYEQYF
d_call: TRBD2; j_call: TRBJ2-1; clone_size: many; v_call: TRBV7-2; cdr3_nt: TGTGCCAGCAGCCTACTAGCGGACTCCTACAATGAGCAGTTCTTC; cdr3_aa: CASSLLADSYNEQFF
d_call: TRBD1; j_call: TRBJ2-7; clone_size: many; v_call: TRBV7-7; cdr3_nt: TGTGCTAGCAGCTTAGGACAGGGAGACTACGAGCAGTACTTC; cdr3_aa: CASSLGQGDYEQYF
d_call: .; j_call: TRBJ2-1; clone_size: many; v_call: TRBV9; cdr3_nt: TGTGCCAGCAGCGTACTCGGGGGTAGGGGTGAGCAGTTCTTC; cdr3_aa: CASSVLGGRGEQFF
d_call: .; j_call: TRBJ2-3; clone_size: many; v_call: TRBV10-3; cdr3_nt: TGTGCCATCACCCGAGGACCACAGTTCACAGATACGCAGTATTTT; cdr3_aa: CAITRGPQFTDTQYF
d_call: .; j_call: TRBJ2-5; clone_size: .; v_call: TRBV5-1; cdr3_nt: TGCGCCAGCAGCGAGAAGGCGGACAGACGCCTTGAGACCCAGTACTTC; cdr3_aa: CASSEKADRRLETQYF
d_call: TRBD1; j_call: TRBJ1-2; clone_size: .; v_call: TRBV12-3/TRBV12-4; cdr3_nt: TGTGCCAGCAGTGGACAGGCGAATCCCCTTGGAGATGGCTACACCTTC; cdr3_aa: CASSGQANPLGDGYTF
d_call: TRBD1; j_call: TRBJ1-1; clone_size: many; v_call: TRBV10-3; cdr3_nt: TGTGCCATCACTCTTGGGACAGCCAGTACAGAAGCTTTCTTT; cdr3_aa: CAITLGTASTEAFF
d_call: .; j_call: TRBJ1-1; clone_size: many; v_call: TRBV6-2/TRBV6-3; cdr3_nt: TGTGCCAGCAGTTACTTTGGACAGAGGAACACTGAAGCTTTCTTT; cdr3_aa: CASSYFGQRNTEAFF
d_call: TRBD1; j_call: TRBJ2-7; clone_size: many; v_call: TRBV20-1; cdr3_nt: TGCAGTGCCGGGACAGGGGCTACCGATTACGAGCAGTACTTC; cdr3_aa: CSAGTGATDYEQYF
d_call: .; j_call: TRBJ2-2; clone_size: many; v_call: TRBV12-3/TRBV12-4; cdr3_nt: TGTGCCAGCAGTTTATACGCCGCGAACACCGGGGAGCTGTTTTTT; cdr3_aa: CASSLYAANTGELFF
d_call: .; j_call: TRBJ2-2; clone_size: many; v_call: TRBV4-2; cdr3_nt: TGTGCCAGCAGCCAAAAGGTTATCGCGGGCACCGGGGAGCTGTTTTTT; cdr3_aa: CASSQKVIAGTGELFF
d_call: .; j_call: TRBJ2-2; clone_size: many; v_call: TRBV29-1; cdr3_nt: TGCAGCGTTGACGGCGGAGAGAACACCGGGGAGCTGTTTTTT; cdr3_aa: CSVDGGENTGELFF
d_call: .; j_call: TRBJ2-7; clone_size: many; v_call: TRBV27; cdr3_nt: TGTGCCAGCAGTTTATTAGGAATAAGCTCCTACGAGCAGTACTTC; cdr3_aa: CASSLLGISSYEQYF
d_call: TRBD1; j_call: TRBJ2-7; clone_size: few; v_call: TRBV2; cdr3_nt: TGTGCCAGCAGGCCCGGGACAGGGTCCTTGCTCGGGTACGAGCAGTACTTC; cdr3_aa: CASRPGTGSLLGYEQYF
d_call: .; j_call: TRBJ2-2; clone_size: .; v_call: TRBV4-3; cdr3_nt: TGCGCCAGCAGCTTGGAGCAGGGGGGTACCGGGGAGCTGTTTTTT; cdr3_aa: CASSLEQGGTGELFF
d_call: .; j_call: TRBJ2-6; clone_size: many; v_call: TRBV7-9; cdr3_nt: TGTGCCAGCAGCTCGGGGAGCTCTGGGGCCAACGTCCTGACTTTC; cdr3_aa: CASSSGSSGANVLTF
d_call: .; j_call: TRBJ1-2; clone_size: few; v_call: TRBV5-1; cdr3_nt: TGCGCCAGCAGCTTGGCTGTGGCGGGCGGCTACACCTTC; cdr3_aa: CASSLAVAGGYTF
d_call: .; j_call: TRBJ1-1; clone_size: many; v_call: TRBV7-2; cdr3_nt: TGTGCCAGCAGCCATGGACGGGACAACACTGAAGCTTTCTTT; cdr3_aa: CASSHGRDNTEAFF
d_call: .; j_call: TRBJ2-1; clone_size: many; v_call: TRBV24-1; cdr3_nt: TGTGCCACCAGTGACACTCTCCTTACGGGGAGGCAAGGTCAGTTCTTC; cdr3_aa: CATSDTLLTGRQGQFF
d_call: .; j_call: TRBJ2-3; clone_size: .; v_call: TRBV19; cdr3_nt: TGTGCCAGTAGTATAGACAGGCCCACAGATACGCAGTATTTT; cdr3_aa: CASSIDRPTDTQYF
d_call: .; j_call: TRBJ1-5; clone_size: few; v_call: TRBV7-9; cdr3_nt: TGTGCCAGCAGCTTAGGGGTCCGCGAGCCCCAGCATTTT; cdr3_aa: CASSLGVREPQHF
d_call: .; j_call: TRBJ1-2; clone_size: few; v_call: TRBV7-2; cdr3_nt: TGTGCCAGCAGCTTACTTTCTCATAGGGCAGGCGGAGATGGCTACACCTTC; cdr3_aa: CASSLLSHRAGGDGYTF
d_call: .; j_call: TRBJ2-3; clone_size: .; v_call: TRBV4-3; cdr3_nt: TGCGCCAGCAGCCAAGCCGGCCCAGATACGCAGTATTTT; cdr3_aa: CASSQAGPDTQYF
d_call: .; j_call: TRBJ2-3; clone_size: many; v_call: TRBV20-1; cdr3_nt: TGCAGTGCTAGAGATCTGAGCGGTACGCAGTATTTT; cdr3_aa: CSARDLSGTQYF
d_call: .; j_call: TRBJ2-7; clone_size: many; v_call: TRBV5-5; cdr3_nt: TGTGCCAGCAGCTGGCGCGGTGGCGAGATGAATTACGAGCAGTACTTC; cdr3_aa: CASSWRGGEMNYEQYF
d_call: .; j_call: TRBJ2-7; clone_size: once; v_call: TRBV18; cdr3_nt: TGTGCCAGCTCACCTGCCCTAACGCCCTACGAGCAGTACTTC; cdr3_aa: CASSPALTPYEQYF
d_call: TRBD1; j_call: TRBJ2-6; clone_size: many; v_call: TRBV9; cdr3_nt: TGTGCCAGCAGCGCGGGGGACAGGAATGGTGTCAACGTCCTGACTTTC; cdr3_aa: CASSAGDRNGVNVLTF
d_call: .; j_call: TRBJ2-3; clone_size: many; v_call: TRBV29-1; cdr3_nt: TGCAGCGTCGGGACTGGCACAGATACGCAGTATTTT; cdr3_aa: CSVGTGTDTQYF
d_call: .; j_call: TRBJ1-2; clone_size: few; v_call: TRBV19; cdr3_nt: TGTGCCAGTAGTAACGGACAGTTCTATGGCTACACCTTC; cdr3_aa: CASSNGQFYGYTF
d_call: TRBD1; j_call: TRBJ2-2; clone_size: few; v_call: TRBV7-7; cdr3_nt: TGTGCCAGCAGTCGGGACAGGCGCACCGGGGAGCTGTTTTTT; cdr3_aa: CASSRDRRTGELFF
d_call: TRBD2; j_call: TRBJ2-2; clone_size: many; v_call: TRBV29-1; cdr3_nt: TGCAGCGTTAGGGAGGGCAGGGAAAGGCACACCGGGGAGCTGTTTTTT; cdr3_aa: CSVREGRERHTGELFF
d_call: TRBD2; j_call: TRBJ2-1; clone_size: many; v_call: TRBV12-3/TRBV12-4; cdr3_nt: TGTGCCAGCAGTTTAGGAGCGGGAGTAGGCAATGAGCAGTTCTTC; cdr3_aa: CASSLGAGVGNEQFF
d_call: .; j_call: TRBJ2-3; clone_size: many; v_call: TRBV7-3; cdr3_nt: TGTGCCAGCACCTCGGGGAACCCGGGGGATACGCAGTATTTT; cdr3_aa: CASTSGNPGDTQYF
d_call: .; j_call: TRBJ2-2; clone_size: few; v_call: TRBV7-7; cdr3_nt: TGTGCTAGCAGCCCCACTACAGGGAACCAGGGAGCCGGGGAGCTGTTTTTT; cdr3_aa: CASSPTTGNQGAGELFF
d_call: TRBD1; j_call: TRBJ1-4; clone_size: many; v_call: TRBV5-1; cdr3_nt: TGCGCCAGCAGCTGGGACAGGGGAAATGAAAAACTGTTTTTT; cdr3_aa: CASSWDRGNEKLFF
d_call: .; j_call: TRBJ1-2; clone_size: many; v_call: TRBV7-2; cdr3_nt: TGTGCCAGCAGCTTAGTGGCGGGCGAAGGGAACTATGGCTACACCTTC; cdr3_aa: CASSLVAGEGNYGYTF
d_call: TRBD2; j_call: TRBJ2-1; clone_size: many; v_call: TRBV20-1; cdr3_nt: TGCAGTGCTAGAGATTGGCTAGCGGATTACAATGAGCAGTTCTTC; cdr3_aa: CSARDWLADYNEQFF
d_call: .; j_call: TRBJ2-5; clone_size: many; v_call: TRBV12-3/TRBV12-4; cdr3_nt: TGTGCCAGCAGTTTGCCAGGGACCCAAGAGACCCAGTACTTC; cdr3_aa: CASSLPGTQETQYF
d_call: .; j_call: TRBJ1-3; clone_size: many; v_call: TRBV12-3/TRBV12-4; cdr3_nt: TGTGCCAGCAGTAGAACGGGGCAGGGATTAGGTGGAAACACCATATATTTT; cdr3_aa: CASSRTGQGLGGNTIYF
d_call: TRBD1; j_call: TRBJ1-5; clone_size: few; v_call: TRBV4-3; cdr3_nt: TGCGCCAGCAGCCAAGGAACAAACAGGGGACCCCAGCATTTT; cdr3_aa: CASSQGTNRGPQHF
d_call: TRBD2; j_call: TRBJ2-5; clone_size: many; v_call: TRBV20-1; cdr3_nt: TGCAGTGCTCCGACTAGCGGGGCTTCGGAGACCCAGTACTTC; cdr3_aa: CSAPTSGASETQYF
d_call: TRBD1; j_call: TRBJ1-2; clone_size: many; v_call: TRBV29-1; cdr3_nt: TGCAGCGTTCAACGGACAGGGCCTGGCTACACCTTC; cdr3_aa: CSVQRTGPGYTF
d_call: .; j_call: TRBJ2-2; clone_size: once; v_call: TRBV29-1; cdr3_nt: TGCAGCGTTGAAGGAGGACTCAACACCGGGGTGCTGTTTTTT; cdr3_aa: CSVEGGLNTGVLFF
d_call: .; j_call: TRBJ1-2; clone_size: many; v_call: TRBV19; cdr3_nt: TGTGCCAGTAGTATGGGGGAGGGCTACACCTTC; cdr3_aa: CASSMGEGYTF
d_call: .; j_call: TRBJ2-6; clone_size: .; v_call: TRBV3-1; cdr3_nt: TGTGCCACCAGCCAAGATTTGAGGGCCCTAAGCTCTGGGGCCAACGTCCTGACTTTC; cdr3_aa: CATSQDLRALSSGANVLTF
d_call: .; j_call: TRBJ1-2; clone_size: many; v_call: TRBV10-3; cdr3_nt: TGTGCCATCAGTGGAGGCCCACGGCGCATAGGGGGTGGCTACACCTTC; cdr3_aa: CAISGGPRRIGGGYTF
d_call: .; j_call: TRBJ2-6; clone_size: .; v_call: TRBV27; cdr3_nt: TGTGCCAGCAGTTCGTTGGGATCTGGGGCCAACGTCCTGACTTTC; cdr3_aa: CASSSLGSGANVLTF